One and the same sample provided the 14 T cell receptor beta chains below, sequenced in a study of T cell repertoires in cytomegalovirus infection. TCRdb re-analysed the reads in MiXCR, keeping a single row per CDR3 protein. The sample consists of approximately 240,000 distinct CDR3 sequences, around 12% of them appearing once. Sequenced material: PBMCs. Every receptor here comes from a human donor in good health (CMV status not recorded). Some clones in this sample may be carry-over from other donors' samples.

The rearrangement uses TRBV29-1 and TRBJ1-4, with TRBD1 as a possible D gene (5 bases). V was pared by 4 bases and J by 9 bases, with 30 bases between. Germline V gives CDR1 SQVTM, CDR2 ANQGSEA. The CDR3 sequence is 18 residues long. DNA for the CDR3: TGCAGCGTTGGTGGCCCTGAGAATATCCTGGGGGAGATGCAAAAACTGTTTTTT. Protein product: CSVGGPENILGEMQKLFF.

The CDR3 DNA reads as TGTGCCAGCGGATCGGGACAGGGTCCCTACGAGCAGTACTTC. Protein product: CASGSGQGPYEQYF. The genes are TRBV25-1 and TRBJ2-7; 9 bases fit TRBD1. This CDR3 region has 14 residues. The V and J ends lost 8 bases and 2 bases, in that order; junction bases with no gene match: 7. Per germline, CDR1 MGHDK and CDR2 SYGVNS.

This clonotype turned up a few times. V usage is TRBV14 and J usage is TRBJ2-7; 7 bases are a match to TRBD2. CDR3 length equals 14 residues. The V and J ends lost 1 base and 3 bases, in that order; junction bases with no gene match: 3. CDR1 SGHDN and CDR2 FVKESK come from the germline V gene. The CDR3 DNA reads as TGTGCCAGCAGCCAAGGACTAGCCCTCTACGAGCAGTACTTC. Translated, it gives CASSQGLALYEQYF.

This clonotype occurred a few times. The rearrangement links TRBV6-2 or TRBV6-3 to TRBJ1-5, with TRBD1 identical over 10 bases. The CDR3 covers 16 residues. The trim removed 7 bases at V and 2 bases at J, leaving 8 bases unmatched. Germline values: CDR1 MNHEY, CDR2 SVGEGT. Here the CDR3 reads CASTSGTGAGNQPQHF. CDR3 sequence (DNA): TGTGCCAGCACCTCCGGGACAGGGGCCGGCAATCAGCCCCAGCATTTT.

This clonotype was picked up many times. This chain connects TRBV7-2 to TRBJ1-5, with D unresolved. Germline CDR1 reads SGHTA; CDR2 reads FQGNSA. Trimming removed 5 bases at V and 7 bases at J, with 9 bases between. There are 12 residues in the CDR3. In nucleotides, the CDR3 is TGTGCCAGCAGCCTAAACGACCAGCCCCAGCATTTT. Its protein is CASSLNDQPQHF.

The chain is built from TRBV19 and TRBJ1-5; no reliable D call. Trimming left V 4 bases short and J 1 base short, with 14 bases between. This CDR3 is 16 amino acids long. CDR1 and CDR2 (germline): LNHDA, SQIVND (reference sequence). CDR3 bases: TGTGCCAGTAGTACTCTTCCGGGCCGCAGCAATCAGCCCCAGCATTTT. This codes for CASSTLPGRSNQPQHF.

This clonotype was seen many times. The chain carries TRBV7-2 and TRBJ2-1; 7 nucleotides agree with TRBD2. Germline values: CDR1 SGHTA, CDR2 FQGNSA. The CDR3 is 17 residues long. J was trimmed by 0 bases and V by 4 bases; bases with no gene match: 9. The CDR3 nucleotides read TGTGCCAGCAGCTCTCCAGCGGGGTGGAGCTCCTACAATGAGCAGTTCTTC. Protein product: CASSSPAGWSSYNEQFF.

The chain combines TRBV6-5 with TRBJ1-2; 10 positions match TRBD1. J lost 0 bases, V lost 4 bases, and 11 bases had no gene match. Per the germline V gene, CDR1 is MNHEY and CDR2 is SVGAGI. The CDR3 loop spans 18 amino acids. In DNA, the CDR3 is TGTGCCAGCAGTTCTGAACGAGGACAGGGGGGTCCTAACTATGGCTACACCTTC. It codes for CASSSERGQGGPNYGYTF.

In this sample, this clonotype turned up many times. CDR3 sequence (DNA): TGTGCCAGTAGTATAGGGGACAGGTCAGATACGCAGTATTTT. Its protein product is CASSIGDRSDTQYF. The chain couples TRBV19 to TRBJ2-3, with TRBD1 matching over 8 bases. The V gene end was trimmed by 1 base and the J gene end by 4 bases; junction bases not matched to a gene: 1. The CDR3 extends over 14 amino acids. Germline CDR1 LNHDA, CDR2 SQIVND (reference sequence).

This clonotype was found a few times. The rearrangement uses TRBV19 and TRBJ2-1; 8 nucleotides align to TRBD2. Per the germline V gene, CDR1 is LNHDA and CDR2 is SQIVND (reference sequence). Trimming removed 0 bases from V and 12 bases from J; junction bases left unmatched: 4. The CDR3 runs to 13 residues. This CDR3 is CASSIEAGAVQFF. CDR3 DNA: TGTGCCAGTAGTATAGAAGCGGGAGCGGTGCAGTTCTTC.

This clonotype was detected ten times or more. This chain's CDR3 is CASSPSRGAEETQYF. CDR3 DNA sequence: TGTGCCAGCAGCCCCTCGCGGGGGGCCGAAGAGACCCAGTACTTC. This sequence joins TRBV7-9 and TRBJ2-5, with 8 bases that match TRBD2. This CDR3 has 15 residues. J was trimmed by 3 bases and V by 5 bases; bases with no gene match: 8. CDR1 is SEHNR and CDR2 is FQNEAQ in the germline V gene (reference sequence). Variable domain in full (rest from reference TRBV7-9 and TRBJ2-5): DTGVSQNPRHKITKRGQNVTFRCDPISEHNRLYWYRQTLGQGPEFLTYFQNEAQLEKSRLLSDRFSAERPKGSFSTLEIQRTEQGDSAMYLCASSPSRGAEETQYFGPGTRLLVL.

This clonotype was detected ten times or more. This sequence joins TRBV7-2 and TRBJ2-2; perhaps TRBD1 as D (6 bases). V gave up 9 bases and J gave up 0 bases, with 11 bases separating them. Germline CDR1 is SGHTA and CDR2 is FQGNSA. The CDR3 runs 14 residues. CDR3 amino acids: CASGQLANTGELFF. The CDR3 bases are TGTGCCAGTGGACAGCTGGCGAACACCGGGGAGCTGTTTTTT.

The V call is TRBV9, the J call TRBJ2-1, with 13 bases lining up with TRBD2. Germline V gene data show CDR1 as SGDLS and CDR2 as YYNGEE. This CDR3 contains 15 residues. V trimming: 0 bases; J trimming: 7 bases; junction bases outside the gene matches: 1. CDR3 nucleotides: TGTGCCAGCAGCGTAGGACTAGCGGGAGGAAATGAGCAGTTCTTC. Its protein product is CASSVGLAGGNEQFF.

This clonotype was found many times. The chain recombines TRBV6-1 with TRBJ1-1; unclear D gene. Trimming removed 6 bases from V and 1 base from J, with 12 bases in between. Germline V lookup: CDR1 MNHNS, CDR2 SASEGT. This CDR3 is built from 14 residues. CDR3 in DNA: TGTGCCAGCAGACCCGGACGGCAGAACACTGAAGCTTTCTTT. It codes for CASRPGRQNTEAFF.